This T cell receptor (beta chain) was identified in a study of T cell responses to AZD1222 COVID-19 vaccine. Study observations and caveats: CD4 TCRs linked to vaccination spanned spike, dominating at 160-218 and 743-854. White British ancestry dominated among donors, who included more females, and clonal diversity was possibly underestimated. Among AZD1222 vaccinees, only 5 to 7 were seropositive at baseline.

Assay: immunoSEQ multiplex PCR; the TCRdb copy retains only in-frame clones and omits some. The table includes approximately 94,000 clones, over 75% detected once. V was clipped by 4 bases and J by 2 bases; unmatched bases: 8. This CDR3 has 15 amino acids. The germline gives CDR1 SGHRS, CDR2 YFSETQ. On this clone itself: Antigen specificity is unknown.

Sample: peripheral blood, taken on day 0 of MenACWY control vaccination. The clonotype originates from an adult in good health. The V gene is TRBV5-1, the J gene TRBJ2-7, with 8 bases identical to TRBD2. Here the CDR3 reads CASSMDGTSPYEQYF. CDR3 coding DNA: TGCGCCAGCAGCATGGATGGGACTAGTCCCTACGAGCAGTACTTC.